What follows are 24 T cell receptor beta chains derived from one specimen sequenced in a study of CD8+ T cells in alopecia areata. Described treatment: oral pan-JAK inhibitor, 5-10 mg twice daily. RNA, once extracted, was reverse transcribed into cDNA for use as the sequencing template. Using immunoSEQ multiplex PCR, the repertoire was profiled, and TCRdb retains in-frame clones only, with some absent. This sample yields over 100,000 clones, of which less than 75% are seen a single time; 9.5% to 15% belongs to the top ten. This material consisted of CD8+ T cells sorted from blood, taken at week 24, from a patient treated with tofacitinib. The origin of the receptors is a human donor with alopecia areata.

The table lists this clone with a count of one. The chain has TRBV27 and TRBJ2-3; the D is unclear. The CDR3 spans 14 residues. V lost 7 bases and J 0 bases, leaving 11 bases between the germline ends. Germline V gene sequence: CDR1 MNHEY, CDR2 SMNVEV (reference sequence). CDR3 nucleotide sequence: TGTGCCAGCACCGTTATTGGGAGCACAGATACGCAGTATTTT. Translating it yields CASTVIGSTDTQYF.

The chain employs TRBV4-2 and TRBJ1-1; TRBD1 is a possible D gene (5 bases). This CDR3 has 16 amino acids. The V and J ends lost 1 base and 4 bases respectively, with 16 bases between them. The germline V gene has CDR1 LGHNA and CDR2 YNFKEQ. CDR3 sequence reads: CASSQGDRGLSTEAFF. As DNA, the CDR3 is TGTGCCAGCAGCCAAGGGGACCGAGGGCTCAGCACTGAAGCTTTCTTT.

The chain couples TRBV19 to TRBJ1-2; no definite D call. The germline gives CDR1 LNHDA, CDR2 SQIVND (reference sequence). The V end lost 0 bases, the J end lost 5 bases, and 10 bases lay between the germline ends. The CDR3 consists of 14 residues. The CDR3 DNA reads TGTGCCAGTAGTATAGATCCGGAGTTGTATGGCTACACCTTC. Amino acid sequence: CASSIDPELYGYTF.

The chain joins TRBV2 to TRBJ2-2, with D possibly matching TRBD2 (7 bases). This CDR3 has 15 residues. Germline V gives CDR1 SNHLY, CDR2 FYNNEI. Deletions cut 3 bases from V and 3 bases from J, with 11 bases between. This chain's CDR3 is CASSEAGAYTGELFF. DNA for the CDR3: TGTGCCAGCAGTGAGGCGGGGGCTTACACCGGGGAGCTGTTTTTT.

This chain uses TRBV4-2 with TRBJ1-4; TRBD1 matches 8 bases. The CDR3 extends over 14 amino acids. V trimming: 0 bases; J trimming: 13 bases; junction bases outside the gene matches: 7. Germline CDR1 is LGHNA and CDR2 is YNFKEQ. CDR3 DNA: TGTGCCAGCAGCCAAGAAGGGACAGGCGGTATACTGTTTTTT. Encoded protein: CASSQEGTGGILFF.

This clone turned up a few times. The chain couples TRBV6-5 to TRBJ1-2; a weak D match, TRBD1 (5 bases). Germline loops: CDR1 MNHEY, CDR2 SVGAGI. V lost 1 base and J lost 3, with 12 bases in between. The CDR3 sequence is 15 residues long. CDR3 amino acids: CASSYFEGTHYGYTF. CDR3 nucleotides: TGTGCCAGCAGTTACTTTGAAGGGACTCACTATGGCTACACCTTC.

This clone was observed a handful of times. This sequence joins TRBV7-9 and TRBJ2-1; 7 nucleotides align to TRBD1. CDR1 and CDR2 (germline): SEHNR, FQNEAQ (reference sequence). This CDR3 has 15 amino acids. V dropped 4 bases and J dropped 2; count of bases not matched to a gene: 5. CDR3 amino acids: CASSSGTVPYNEQFF. CDR3 nucleotides: TGTGCCAGCAGCTCGGGGACAGTACCCTACAATGAGCAGTTCTTC. Variable domain in full (rest from reference TRBV7-9 and TRBJ2-1): DTGVSQNPRHKITKRGQNVTFRCDPISEHNRLYWYRQTLGQGPEFLTYFQNEAQLEKSRLLSDRFSAERPKGSFSTLEIQRTEQGDSAMYLCASSSGTVPYNEQFFGPGTRLTVL.

J is TRBJ2-5 and V is TRBV19, with 10 bases matching TRBD1. Germline CDR1 is LNHDA and CDR2 is SQIVND (reference sequence). V gave up 2 bases and J gave up 3 bases; unmatched junction bases: 3. The CDR3 runs to 15 residues. CDR3 region: CASSIWGTGEETQYF. The CDR3 DNA sequence: TGTGCCAGTAGTATATGGGGGACAGGGGAAGAGACCCAGTACTTC.

The CDR3 region is CASSLSRGRNQPQHF. The CDR3 nucleotides read TGTGCCAGCAGTTTATCCAGGGGAAGGAATCAGCCCCAGCATTTT. The chain employs TRBV27 and TRBJ1-5, with D tentatively TRBD1 (6 bases). The CDR3 covers 15 residues. V was cut by 0 bases and J by 4 bases, with 10 bases left in between. The germline V gene encodes CDR1 MNHEY and CDR2 SMNVEV (reference sequence).

Remarks on this clone: Other DNA sequences in the same sample also yield this CDR3. CDR3 region: CASSYGATEAFF. The CDR3, as DNA: TGTGCCAGCAGTTACGGGGCCACTGAAGCTTTCTTT. The chain recombines TRBV6-6 with TRBJ1-1; TRBD1 is a possible D gene (5 bases). V was shortened by 2 bases and J by 4 bases, with 5 bases between the two germline ends. CDR3 length: 12 amino acids. The germline gives CDR1 MNHNY, CDR2 SVGAGI (reference sequence).

The chain employs TRBV5-1 and TRBJ1-1; 10 nucleotides align to TRBD1. Losses at the gene ends were 3 bases for V and 3 bases for J; bases not matched to a gene: 5. This CDR3 is 15 amino acids long. Germline V gene sequence: CDR1 SGHRS, CDR2 YFSETQ. CDR3 sequence (DNA): TGCGCCAGCAGCTCTAGGACAGGGGGGGACACTGAAGCTTTCTTT. Amino acid sequence: CASSSRTGGDTEAFF. The full variable domain, rest sourced from reference TRBV5-1 and TRBJ1-1, is KAGVTQTPRYLIKTRGQQVTLSCSPISGHRSVSWYQQTPGQGLQFLFEYFSETQRNKGNFPGRFSGRQFSNSRSEMNVSTLELGDSALYLCASSSRTGGDTEAFFGQGTRLTVV.

This clone was counted once. V usage is TRBV7-8 and J usage is TRBJ2-7; 9 bases align to TRBD1. Per the germline V gene, CDR1 is SGHVS and CDR2 is FQNEAQ. This CDR3 is 17 amino acids long. The V gene end was trimmed by 1 base and the J gene end by 0 bases; junction bases not matched to a gene: 7. This CDR3 is CASSLVRTGVVSYEQYF. For the CDR3, the DNA is TGTGCCAGCAGCTTAGTTCGGACAGGGGTAGTCTCCTACGAGCAGTACTTC.

V usage is TRBV7-2 and J usage is TRBJ2-5, with no clear D. CDR1 and CDR2 (germline): SGHTA, FQGNSA. Trimming pared 3 bases from V and 5 bases from J, leaving 13 bases between. The CDR3 is 14 residues long. The CDR3 here is CASSFRPLMETQYF. The DNA for the CDR3 is TGTGCCAGCAGCTTCCGGCCCCTAATGGAGACCCAGTACTTC.

The sample holds a few counts of this clone. This rearrangement joins TRBV13 to TRBJ2-1; D not certain. The CDR3 has 13 residues. CDR1 PRHDT and CDR2 FYEKMQ come from the germline V gene (reference sequence). The V gene lost 5 bases and the J gene lost 7 bases, with 12 bases spanning the gap. This CDR3 reads CASSPAPGNEQFF. CDR3 DNA: TGTGCCAGCAGCCCCGCCCCAGGTAATGAGCAGTTCTTC. The full variable domain, rest sourced from reference TRBV13 and TRBJ2-1, is AAGVIQSPRHLIKEKRETATLKCYPIPRHDTVYWYQQGPGQDPQFLISFYEKMQSDKGSIPDRFSAQQFSDYHSELNMSSLELGDSALYFCASSPAPGNEQFFGPGTRLTVL.

The CDR3 region is CASSLAVGGTDNYEQYF. CDR3 bases: TGTGCCAGCAGCTTAGCGGTTGGGGGGACAGACAATTACGAGCAGTACTTC. This chain joins TRBV7-9 and TRBJ2-7, with a tentative D call TRBD1 (7 bases). The CDR3 is 17 residues long. Germline V CDR1 and CDR2: SEHNR, FQNEAQ (reference sequence). V lost 0 bases, J lost 4 bases, and 19 bases lay in between. The whole variable domain, remainder taken from reference TRBV7-9 and TRBJ2-7, is DTGVSQNPRHKITKRGQNVTFRCDPISEHNRLYWYRQTLGQGPEFLTYFQNEAQLEKSRLLSDRFSAERPKGSFSTLEIQRTEQGDSAMYLCASSLAVGGTDNYEQYFGPGTRLTVT.

The V call is TRBV7-9, the J call TRBJ2-1; D is uncertain. The V and J ends lost 4 bases and 6 bases respectively, with 10 bases between them. Per the germline V gene, CDR1 is SEHNR and CDR2 is FQNEAQ (reference sequence). The CDR3 has 13 amino acids. CDR3 sequence: CASSSSRVNEQFF. The CDR3 DNA follows: TGTGCCAGCAGCTCCAGCCGGGTCAATGAGCAGTTCTTC.

The rearrangement links TRBV5-4 to TRBJ2-5, with 9 bases matching TRBD1. V shed 3 bases, J shed 1 base, and the junction held 7 bases outside the gene matches. The CDR3 totals 16 residues. Germline V CDR1 and CDR2: SGHNT, YYREEE (reference sequence). CDR3 DNA: TGTGCCAGCAGCTCTAAGACAGGGGGAGGCCAAGAGACCCAGTACTTC. Translation: CASSSKTGGGQETQYF.

This clone was found many times. The chain carries TRBV7-9 and TRBJ2-7; TRBD1 matches at 8 bases. This CDR3 region has 13 residues. With V trimmed by 3 bases and J by 3 bases, 1 base remained unmatched. Looked up from germline, CDR1 is SEHNR and CDR2 is FQNEAQ (reference sequence). The CDR3, as DNA: TGTGCCAGCAGCTTTGGGACAGGCTACGAGCAGTACTTC. Protein: CASSFGTGYEQYF.

CDR3 protein: CASSPDPESEQYF. The CDR3 DNA sequence: TGCGCCAGCAGCCCCGACCCCGAGTCCGAGCAGTACTTC. The rearrangement uses TRBV4-3 and TRBJ2-7; the D is unclear. The CDR3 runs to 13 residues. Germline V gene data show CDR1 as LGHNA and CDR2 as YSLEER. V lost 4 bases and J lost 6, with 13 bases in between.

The gene calls are TRBV18 and TRBJ2-5, with D maybe TRBD2 (5 bases). Germline CDR1 reads KGHSH; CDR2 reads LQKENI. Between the trimmed V and J ends, which lost 3 bases and 4 bases, there was a span of 9 bases. The CDR3 length is 13 residues. CDR3 nucleotides: TGTGCCAGCTCACCGACGAGCGGAGAGACCCAGTACTTC. Translating gives CASSPTSGETQYF.

This clone was seen more than once but under ten times. This chain joins TRBV14 and TRBJ2-7; D unresolved. CDR3 size: 15 residues. Germline V gene sequence: CDR1 SGHDN, CDR2 FVKESK. Trimming left V 0 bases short and J 3 bases short, with 12 bases between. The CDR3 DNA reads TGTGCCAGCAGCCAAGAGGAGACTCCCTTCTACGAGCAGTACTTC. Translated, it gives CASSQEETPFYEQYF. The full variable domain, rest sourced from reference TRBV14 and TRBJ2-7, is EAGVTQFPSHSVIEKGQTVTLRCDPISGHDNLYWYRRVMGKEIKFLLHFVKESKQDESGMPNNRFLAERTGGTYSTLKVQPAELEDSGVYFCASSQEETPFYEQYFGPGTRLTVT.

The rearrangement uses TRBV15 and TRBJ2-3; 7 bases map to TRBD2. Germline V gene sequence: CDR1 LNHNV, CDR2 YYDKDF (reference sequence). V was clipped by 0 bases and J by 11 bases; unmatched bases: 5. This CDR3 is built from 13 residues. The CDR3 nucleotides read TGTGCCACCAGCAGAGACGGGGGGTCGGGGCAGTATTTT. This sequence encodes CATSRDGGSGQYF.

The table lists this clone with a few counts. The chain carries TRBV5-4 and TRBJ2-1; 12 bases line up with TRBD2. J lost 6 bases, V lost 0 bases, and 4 bases had no gene match. The CDR3 contains 16 residues. From germline, CDR1 is SGHNT and CDR2 YYREEE (reference sequence). The CDR3 DNA sequence: TGTGCCAGCAGCTTGGAGTTGGGACTAGCGGGCAATGAGCAGTTCTTC. Its protein product is CASSLELGLAGNEQFF.

This rearrangement joins TRBV5-1 to TRBJ2-1, with 8 bases aligning to TRBD2. The J segment lost 0 bases and the V segment lost 5 bases, leaving 7 bases of the junction unmatched. The CDR3 contains 16 residues. Germline values: CDR1 SGHRS, CDR2 YFSETQ. The DNA of the CDR3 is TGCGCCAGCAGTCTGGGGCTAGCGGGCTCCTACAATGAGCAGTTCTTC. Its protein is CASSLGLAGSYNEQFF. Together with reference TRBV5-1 and TRBJ2-1, the CDR3 gives the full variable domain: KAGVTQTPRYLIKTRGQQVTLSCSPISGHRSVSWYQQTPGQGLQFLFEYFSETQRNKGNFPGRFSGRQFSNSRSEMNVSTLELGDSALYLCASSLGLAGSYNEQFFGPGTRLTVL.